This T cell receptor beta chain was captured by sequencing in a study of T cells in Graves' hyperthyroidism and ophthalmopathy. Study summary: Before treatment of any kind, peripheral blood was taken at initial diagnosis. The study's findings and limits: The majority of expanded thyroid clonotypes above 0.001 also appeared in blood.

Exclusion followed for patients with uncontrolled infection, other autoimmune disease, pregnancy or lactation. RNA transcripts were the template for amplifying TCR beta CDR3 regions. Primed by the HTBI set, a first-round RT-PCR was run on the TCR CDR3. Via MiXCR, TCRdb re-called the multiplex PCR reads, giving one row per CDR3 protein. Seen here are 350,000 to 450,000 distinct CDR3 sequences, around an eighth observed once, and the top ten hold around 30%. Comments on this clonotype: Antigen: not known.

Germline assignment: CDR1 SEHNR and CDR2 FQNEAQ (reference sequence). The CDR3 covers 13 residues. V was pared by 4 bases and J by 10 bases, with 11 bases between. The J gene is TRBJ1-6, the V gene TRBV7-9, with D hard to call. The specimen was blood. This clonotype originated in a man aged 45-65 years with Graves' ophthalmopathy. CDR3 nucleotide sequence: TGTGCCAGCAGCTCGGGAGGGAACTCACCCCTCCACTTT. This codes for CASSSGGNSPLHF.